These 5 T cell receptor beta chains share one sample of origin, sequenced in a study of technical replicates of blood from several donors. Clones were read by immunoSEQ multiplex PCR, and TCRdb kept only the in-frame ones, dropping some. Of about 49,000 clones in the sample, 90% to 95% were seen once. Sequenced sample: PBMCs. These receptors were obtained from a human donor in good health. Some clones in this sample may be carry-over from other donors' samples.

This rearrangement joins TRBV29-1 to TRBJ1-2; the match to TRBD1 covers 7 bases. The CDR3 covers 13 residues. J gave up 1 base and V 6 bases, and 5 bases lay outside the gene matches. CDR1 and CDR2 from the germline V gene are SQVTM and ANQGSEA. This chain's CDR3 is CSVETGNNYGYTF. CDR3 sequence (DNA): TGCAGCGTAGAGACAGGGAATAACTATGGCTACACCTTC.

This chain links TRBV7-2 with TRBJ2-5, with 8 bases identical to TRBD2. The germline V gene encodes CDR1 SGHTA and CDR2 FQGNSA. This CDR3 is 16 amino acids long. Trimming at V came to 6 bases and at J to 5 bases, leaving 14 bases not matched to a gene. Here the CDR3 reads CASSQEGRGGRETQYF. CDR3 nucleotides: TGTGCCAGCAGTCAGGAGGGACGGGGGGGCCGTGAGACCCAGTACTTC.

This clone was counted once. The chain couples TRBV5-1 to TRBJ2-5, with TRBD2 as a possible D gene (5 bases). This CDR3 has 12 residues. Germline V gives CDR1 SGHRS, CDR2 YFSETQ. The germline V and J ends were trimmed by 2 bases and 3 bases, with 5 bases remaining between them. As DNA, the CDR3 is TGCGCCAGCAGCTTCGGGGAAGAGACCCAGTACTTC. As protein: CASSFGEETQYF.

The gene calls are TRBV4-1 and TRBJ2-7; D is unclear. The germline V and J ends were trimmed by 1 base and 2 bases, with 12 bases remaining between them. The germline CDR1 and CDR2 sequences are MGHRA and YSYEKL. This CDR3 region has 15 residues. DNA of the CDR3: TGCGCCAGCAGCCAAGGTTTGGGCAGTCCCTACGAGCAGTACTTC. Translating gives CASSQGLGSPYEQYF.

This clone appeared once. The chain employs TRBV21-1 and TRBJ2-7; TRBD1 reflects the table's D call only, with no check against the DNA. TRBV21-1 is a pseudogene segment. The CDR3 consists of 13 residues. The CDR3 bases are TGTGCCAGCAGCAAAGGGCCCCCCTACGAGCAGTACTTC. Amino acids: CASSKGPPYEQYF.